A single T cell receptor (beta chain) is shown here with its context. Its antigen is not known. This CDR3 is 16 amino acids long. V was pared by 5 bases and J by 0 bases, with 7 bases of the junction left unmatched. Germline CDR1 is SGHNT and CDR2 is YYREEE (reference sequence). Clones were read by immunoSEQ multiplex PCR, and TCRdb kept only the in-frame ones, dropping some. The top ten clones hold roughly 10% of a sample with 85,000 to 100,000 clones, 80% to 90% of them seen once. The sample originates from a study of T cell responses to AZD1222 COVID-19 vaccine. Regarding the study as a whole: Spike was spanned by vaccine-associated CD4 TCRs, which were dominant at 160-218 and 743-854. Spike-specific TCR depth and breadth grew after two AZD1222 doses.

Here the sequenced sample was peripheral blood, taken on day 0 of AZD1222 vaccination. The TCR sequence derives from an adult in good health. V usage is TRBV5-4 and J usage is TRBJ1-4, with 7 bases matching TRBD1. The CDR3 is CASRAWTGATNEKLFF. CDR3 nucleotide sequence: TGTGCCAGCAGGGCTTGGACAGGAGCAACTAATGAAAAACTGTTTTTT.